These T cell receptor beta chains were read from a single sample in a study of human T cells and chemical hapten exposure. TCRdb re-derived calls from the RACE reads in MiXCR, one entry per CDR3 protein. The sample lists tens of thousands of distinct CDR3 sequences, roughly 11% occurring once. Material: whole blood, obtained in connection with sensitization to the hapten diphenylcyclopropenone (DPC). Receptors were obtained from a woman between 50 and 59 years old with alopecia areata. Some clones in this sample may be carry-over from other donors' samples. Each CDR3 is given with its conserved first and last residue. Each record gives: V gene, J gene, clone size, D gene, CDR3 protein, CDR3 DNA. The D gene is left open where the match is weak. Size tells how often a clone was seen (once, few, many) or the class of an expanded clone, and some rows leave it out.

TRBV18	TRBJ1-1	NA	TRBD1	CASSRTGQGALDTEAFF	TGTGCCAGCTCGCGAACGGGACAGGGGGCTCTTGACACTGAAGCTTTCTTT
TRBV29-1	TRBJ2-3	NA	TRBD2	CSVGGGIGDTQYF	TGCAGCGTAGGCGGGGGGATCGGGGATACGCAGTATTTT
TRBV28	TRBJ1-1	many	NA	CASLMGGLDGAFF	TGTGCCAGCTTGATGGGGGGTCTTGATGGAGCTTTCTTT
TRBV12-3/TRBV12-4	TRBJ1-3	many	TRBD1	CASRPVQGTSGNTIYF	TGTGCCAGCCGCCCCGTACAGGGGACCTCTGGAAACACCATATATTTT
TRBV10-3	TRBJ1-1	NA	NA	CAISSEPAAAFF	TGTGCCATCAGTTCCGAACCTGCTGCCGCTTTCTTT
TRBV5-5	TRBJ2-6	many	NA	CASSGTLGSGANVLTF	TGTGCCAGCAGCGGGACCCTGGGCTCTGGGGCCAACGTCCTGACTTTC
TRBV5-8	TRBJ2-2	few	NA	CASSLRTGSGSTGELFF	TGTGCCAGCAGCTTGAGGACGGGAAGCGGGTCCACCGGGGAGCTGTTTTTT
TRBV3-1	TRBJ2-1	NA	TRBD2	CASSPSGARSYNEQFF	TGTGCCAGCAGCCCCAGCGGGGCCCGCTCCTACAATGAGCAGTTCTTC
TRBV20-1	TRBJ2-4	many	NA	CSARAGTPAHF	TGCAGTGCTAGAGCGGGAACGCCCGCGCACTTC
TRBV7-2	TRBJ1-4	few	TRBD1	CASSIQTGKDEKLFF	TGTGCCAGCAGCATCCAGACAGGGAAGGACGAAAAACTGTTTTTT
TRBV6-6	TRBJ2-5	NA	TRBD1	CASTGGQVRQGTQYF	TGTGCCAGCACCGGGGGACAGGTTCGGCAAGGGACCCAGTACTTC
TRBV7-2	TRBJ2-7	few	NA	CASSSSGYEQYF	TGTGCCAGCAGCTCTTCCGGCTACGAGCAGTACTTC
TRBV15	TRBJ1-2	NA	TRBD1	CATSGGQNNYGYTF	TGTGCCACCAGCGGGGGACAGAATAACTATGGCTACACCTTC
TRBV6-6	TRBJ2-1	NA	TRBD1	CASSYQGAGNEQFF	TGTGCCAGCAGTTATCAGGGGGCCGGGAATGAGCAGTTCTTC
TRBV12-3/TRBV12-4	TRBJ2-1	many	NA	CASSFSRGSYNEQFF	TGTGCCAGCAGTTTCTCTAGGGGGTCCTACAATGAGCAGTTCTTC
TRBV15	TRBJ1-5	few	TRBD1	CATSSNRGQPQHF	TGTGCCACCAGCAGTAACAGGGGCCAGCCCCAGCATTTT
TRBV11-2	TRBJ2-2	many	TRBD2	CASSRLAANTGELFF	TGTGCCAGCAGCCGACTAGCGGCGAACACCGGGGAGCTGTTTTTT
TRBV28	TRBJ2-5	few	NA	CASSLSSGIQETQYF	TGTGCCAGCAGTTTGTCCTCAGGCATCCAAGAGACCCAGTACTTC
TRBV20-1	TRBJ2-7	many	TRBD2	CSARERLAGISYEQYF	TGCAGTGCTAGAGAAAGACTAGCGGGGATCTCCTACGAGCAGTACTTC
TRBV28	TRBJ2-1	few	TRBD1	CASSSMTGASYNEQFF	TGTGCCAGCAGTTCAATGACAGGGGCCTCCTACAATGAGCAGTTCTTC
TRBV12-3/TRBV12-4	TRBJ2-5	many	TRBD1	CASIRTGVKETQYF	TGTGCCAGCATCCGAACAGGGGTGAAAGAGACCCAGTACTTC
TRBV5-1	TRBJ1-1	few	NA	CASNPGTAESNTEAFF	TGCGCCAGCAACCCGGGCACCGCGGAATCGAACACTGAAGCTTTCTTT
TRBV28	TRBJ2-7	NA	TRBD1	CASRAGQAYYEQYF	TGTGCCAGCCGGGCGGGACAGGCGTACTACGAGCAGTACTTC
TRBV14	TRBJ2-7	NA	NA	CASSRDPGAYEQYF	TGTGCCAGCAGCCGGGACCCAGGGGCCTACGAGCAGTACTTC
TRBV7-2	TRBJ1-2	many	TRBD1	CASSQTGGAERYTF	TGTGCCAGCAGTCAGACAGGGGGCGCGGAACGCTACACCTTC
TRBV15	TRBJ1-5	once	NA	CATSNRVSNQPQHF	TGTGCCACTTCGAACAGGGTTAGCAATCAGCCCCAGCATTTT
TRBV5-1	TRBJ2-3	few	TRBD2	CASSLVSGLAGSLDTQYF	TGCGCCAGCAGCTTGGTCTCGGGACTAGCGGGGTCCCTAGATACGCAGTATTTT
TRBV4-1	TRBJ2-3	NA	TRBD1	CASSLTGALTDTQYF	TGCGCCAGCAGCCTTACAGGGGCCCTCACAGATACGCAGTATTTT
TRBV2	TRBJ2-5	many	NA	CASRYQETQYF	TGTGCCAGCAGGTACCAAGAGACCCAGTACTTC
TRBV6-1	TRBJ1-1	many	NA	CASHSAGGEAEAFF	TGTGCCAGCCATTCAGCAGGCGGGGAGGCTGAAGCTTTCTTT
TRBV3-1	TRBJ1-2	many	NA	CASSPMTAFNYGYTF	TGTGCCAGCAGTCCTATGACAGCGTTTAACTATGGCTACACCTTC
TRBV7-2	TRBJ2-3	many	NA	CASSLRWGSTDTQYF	TGTGCCAGCAGCTTACGGTGGGGTAGCACAGATACGCAGTATTTT
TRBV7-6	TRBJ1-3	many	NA	CASSHQSAEIGNTIYF	TGTGCCAGCAGTCACCAGTCCGCCGAGATAGGAAACACCATATATTTT
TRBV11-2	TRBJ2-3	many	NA	CASSLVGNLDTQYF	TGTGCCAGCAGCTTAGTCGGGAATCTGGATACGCAGTATTTT
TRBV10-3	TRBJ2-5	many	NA	CAISPHQETQYF	TGTGCCATCAGCCCGCATCAAGAGACCCAGTACTTC
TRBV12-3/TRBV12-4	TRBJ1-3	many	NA	CASSLVTGSGNTIYF	TGTGCCAGCAGTTTAGTAACAGGCTCTGGAAACACCATATATTTT
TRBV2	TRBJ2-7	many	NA	CASSAGVRKRYEQYF	TGTGCCAGCAGTGCTGGCGTAAGAAAGCGCTACGAGCAGTACTTC
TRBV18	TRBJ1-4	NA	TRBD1	CASSPLDRARAELFF	TGTGCCAGCTCACCGCTTGACAGGGCCCGGGCCGAACTGTTTTTT
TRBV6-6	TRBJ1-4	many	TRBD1	CASRYTGTGDEKLFF	TGTGCCAGCAGATACACCGGGACAGGAGATGAAAAACTGTTTTTT
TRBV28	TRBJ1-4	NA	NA	CASSSTPVDEKLFF	TGTGCCAGCAGTTCTACCCCGGTGGATGAAAAACTGTTTTTT
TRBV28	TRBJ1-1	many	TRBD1	CATILSSTGAAEAFF	TGTGCCACCATCCTCTCTTCTACAGGGGCAGCTGAAGCTTTCTTT
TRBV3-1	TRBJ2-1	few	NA	CASSQDTRYNEQFF	TGTGCCAGCAGCCAAGATACCAGATACAATGAGCAGTTCTTC
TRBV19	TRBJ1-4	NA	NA	CASTPTREGNEKLFF	TGTGCCAGTACCCCGACCCGGGAGGGTAATGAAAAACTGTTTTTT
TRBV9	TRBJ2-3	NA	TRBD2	CASSGPGLAADTQYF	TGTGCCAGCAGCGGTCCGGGACTAGCAGCGGATACGCAGTATTTT
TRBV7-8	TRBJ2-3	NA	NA	CASRHAGDTQYF	TGTGCCAGCCGGCACGCGGGTGATACGCAGTATTTT
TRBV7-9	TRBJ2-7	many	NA	CASSTSESSYEQYF	TGTGCCAGCTCTACGAGCGAAAGCTCCTACGAGCAGTACTTC
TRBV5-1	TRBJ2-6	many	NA	CASSLGRHYSGANVLTF	TGCGCCAGCAGCTTGGGTCGCCACTACTCTGGGGCCAACGTCCTGACTTTC
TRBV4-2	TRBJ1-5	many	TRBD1	CASSQDPPGQGTQQPQHF	TGTGCCAGCAGCCAAGATCCACCGGGACAGGGGACCCAACAGCCCCAGCATTTT
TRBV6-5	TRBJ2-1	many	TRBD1	CAISPGRGFYEQFF	TGTGCCATCTCCCCCGGCAGGGGGTTTTATGAGCAGTTCTTC
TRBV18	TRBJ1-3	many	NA	CASSPRGISGNTIYF	TGTGCCAGCTCACCAAGGGGAATCTCTGGAAACACCATATATTTT
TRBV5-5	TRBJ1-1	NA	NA	CASSLGHLTEAFF	TGTGCCAGCAGCTTGGGCCATCTCACTGAAGCTTTCTTT